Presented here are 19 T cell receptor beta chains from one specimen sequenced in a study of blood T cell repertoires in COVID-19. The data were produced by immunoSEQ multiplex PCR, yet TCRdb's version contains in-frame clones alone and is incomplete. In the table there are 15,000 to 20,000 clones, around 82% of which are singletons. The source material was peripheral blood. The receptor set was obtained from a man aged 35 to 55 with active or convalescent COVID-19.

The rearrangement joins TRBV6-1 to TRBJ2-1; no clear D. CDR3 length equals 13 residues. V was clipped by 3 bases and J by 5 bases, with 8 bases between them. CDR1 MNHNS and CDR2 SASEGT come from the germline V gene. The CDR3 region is CASSDIAHNEQFF. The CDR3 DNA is TGTGCCAGCAGTGACATAGCTCACAATGAGCAGTTCTTC.

DNA of the CDR3: TGTGCCAGCAGCCGGGGACAGGATAATTCACCCCTCCACTTT. It is translated as CASSRGQDNSPLHF. The chain links TRBV7-8 to TRBJ1-6, with 8 bases identical to TRBD1. Germline loops: CDR1 SGHVS, CDR2 FQNEAQ. The CDR3 has 14 amino acids. The junction had 2 bases not matched to a gene; V was cut back by 5 bases and J by 5 bases.

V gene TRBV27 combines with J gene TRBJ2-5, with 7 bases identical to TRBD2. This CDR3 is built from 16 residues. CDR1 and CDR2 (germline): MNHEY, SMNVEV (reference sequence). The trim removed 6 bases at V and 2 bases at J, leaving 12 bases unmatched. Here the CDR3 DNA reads TGTGCCAGCAGGGGCCGAGCTAGCGGAAAGCAAGAGACCCAGTACTTC. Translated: CASRGRASGKQETQYF.

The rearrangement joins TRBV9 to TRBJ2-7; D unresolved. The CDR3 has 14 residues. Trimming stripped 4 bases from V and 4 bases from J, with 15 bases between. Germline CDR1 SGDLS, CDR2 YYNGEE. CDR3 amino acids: CASSPSNFEYEQYF. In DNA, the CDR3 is TGTGCCAGCAGCCCATCTAATTTTGAATACGAGCAGTACTTC.

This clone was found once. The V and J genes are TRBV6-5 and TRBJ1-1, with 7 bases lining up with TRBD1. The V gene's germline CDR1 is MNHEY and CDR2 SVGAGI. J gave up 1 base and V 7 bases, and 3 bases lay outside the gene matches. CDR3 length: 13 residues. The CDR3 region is CASKRTGNTEAFF. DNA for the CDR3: TGTGCCAGCAAAAGGACAGGGAACACTGAAGCTTTCTTT.

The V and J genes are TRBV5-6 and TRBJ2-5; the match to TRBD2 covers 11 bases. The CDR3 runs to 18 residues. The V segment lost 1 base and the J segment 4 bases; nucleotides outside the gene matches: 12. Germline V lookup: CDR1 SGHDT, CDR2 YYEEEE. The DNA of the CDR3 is TGTGCCAGCAGCTTGTTAGCGGGGGGGCCAGTGATCCTAGAGACCCAGTACTTC. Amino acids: CASSLLAGGPVILETQYF.

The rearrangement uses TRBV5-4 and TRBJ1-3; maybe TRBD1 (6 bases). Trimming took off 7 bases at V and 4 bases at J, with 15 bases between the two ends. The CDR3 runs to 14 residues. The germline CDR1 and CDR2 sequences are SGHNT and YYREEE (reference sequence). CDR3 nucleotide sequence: TGTGCCAGCGGGGTTGGGGGCCCAGGAAACACCATATATTTT. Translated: CASGVGGPGNTIYF.

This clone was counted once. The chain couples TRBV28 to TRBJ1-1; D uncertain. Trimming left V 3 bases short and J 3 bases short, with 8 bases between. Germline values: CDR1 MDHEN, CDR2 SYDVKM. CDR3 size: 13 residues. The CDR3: CASSFPPYTEAFF. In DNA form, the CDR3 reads TGTGCCAGCAGTTTTCCCCCTTACACTGAAGCTTTCTTT.

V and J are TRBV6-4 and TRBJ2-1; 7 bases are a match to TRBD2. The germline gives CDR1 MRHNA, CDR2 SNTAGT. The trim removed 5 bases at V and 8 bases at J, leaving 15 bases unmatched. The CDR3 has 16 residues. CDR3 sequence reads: CASSTGRKGSGDEQFF. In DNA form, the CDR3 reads TGTGCCAGCAGTACCGGGAGGAAGGGGTCTGGAGATGAGCAGTTCTTC.

The CDR3 coding sequence is TGTGCCAGCAGCCTACAGGGGACAGATACGCAGTATTTT. Amino acid sequence: CASSLQGTDTQYF. The chain couples TRBV3-1 (or the pseudogene TRBV3-2) to TRBJ2-3; TRBD1 aligns across 7 bases. J lost 3 bases, V lost 4 bases, and 1 base had no gene match. There are 13 residues in the CDR3. Germline CDR1 reads LGHDT; CDR2 reads YNNKEL (reference sequence).

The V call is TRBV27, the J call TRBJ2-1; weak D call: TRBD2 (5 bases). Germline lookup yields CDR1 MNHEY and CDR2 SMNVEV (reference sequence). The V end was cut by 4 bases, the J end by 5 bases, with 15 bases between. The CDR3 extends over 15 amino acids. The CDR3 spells CASSSQSRGDNEQFF. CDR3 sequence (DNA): TGTGCCAGCAGTTCCCAGAGCCGGGGTGACAATGAGCAGTTCTTC.

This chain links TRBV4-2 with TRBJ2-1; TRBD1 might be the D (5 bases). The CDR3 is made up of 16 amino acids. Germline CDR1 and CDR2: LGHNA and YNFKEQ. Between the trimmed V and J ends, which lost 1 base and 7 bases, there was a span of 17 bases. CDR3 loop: CASSQGGSSRVNEQFF. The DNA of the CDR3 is TGTGCCAGCAGCCAAGGAGGTAGCAGCAGGGTGAATGAGCAGTTCTTC.

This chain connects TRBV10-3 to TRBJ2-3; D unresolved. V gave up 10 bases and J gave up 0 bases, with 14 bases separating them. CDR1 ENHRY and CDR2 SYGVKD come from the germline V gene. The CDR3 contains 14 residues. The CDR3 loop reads CATLTDSSTDTQYF. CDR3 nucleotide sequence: TGTGCCACCTTGACCGACTCTAGCACAGATACGCAGTATTTT.

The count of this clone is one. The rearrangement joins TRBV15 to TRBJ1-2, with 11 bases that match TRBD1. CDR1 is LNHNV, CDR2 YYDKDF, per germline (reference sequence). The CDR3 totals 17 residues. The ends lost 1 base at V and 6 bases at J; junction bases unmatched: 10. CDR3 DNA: TGTGCCACCAGCAGAGCTTGGATGGACAGGGGGCAAGATGGCTACACCTTC. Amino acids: CATSRAWMDRGQDGYTF.

The CDR3 loop is CASSEGGRGYADTQYF. The CDR3 DNA is TGTGCCAGCAGCGAAGGTGGGCGGGGATACGCAGATACGCAGTATTTT. V is TRBV7-9 and J is TRBJ2-3; a possible D gene is TRBD2 (6 bases). The germline V gene encodes CDR1 SEHNR and CDR2 FQNEAQ (reference sequence). Trimming left V 5 bases short and J 4 bases short, with 19 bases between. CDR3 length: 16 residues.

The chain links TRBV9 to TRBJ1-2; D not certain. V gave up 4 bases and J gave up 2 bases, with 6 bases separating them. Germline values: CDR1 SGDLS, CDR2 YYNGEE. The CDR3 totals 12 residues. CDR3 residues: CASSPSNYGYTF. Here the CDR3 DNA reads TGTGCCAGCAGCCCATCAAACTATGGCTACACCTTC.

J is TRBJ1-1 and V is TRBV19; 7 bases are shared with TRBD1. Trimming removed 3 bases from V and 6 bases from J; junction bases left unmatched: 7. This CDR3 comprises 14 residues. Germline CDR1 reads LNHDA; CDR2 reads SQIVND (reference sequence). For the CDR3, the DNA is TGTGCCAGTAGTATCAAGGGGGCGGGCGCTGAAGCTTTCTTT. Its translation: CASSIKGAGAEAFF.

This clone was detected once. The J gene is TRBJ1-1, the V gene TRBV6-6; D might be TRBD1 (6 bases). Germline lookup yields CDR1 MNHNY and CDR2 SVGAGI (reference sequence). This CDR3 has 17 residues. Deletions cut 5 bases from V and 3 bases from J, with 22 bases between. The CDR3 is CASSPPPGAPRDTEAFF. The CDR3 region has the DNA TGTGCCAGCAGTCCACCGCCAGGGGCGCCCCGCGACACTGAAGCTTTCTTT.

The CDR3 bases are TGTGCTAGTGGATTGAAGGGATTGGGGCGCGGTTACGAGCAGTACTTC. Translation gives CASGLKGLGRGYEQYF. V and J are TRBV12-5 and TRBJ2-7, with a possible D match to TRBD1 (5 bases). Per the germline V gene, CDR1 is LGHNT and CDR2 is FRNRAP. There are 16 residues in the CDR3. Trimming took off 6 bases at V and 4 bases at J, with 22 bases between the two ends.